Each of the 18 T cell receptor beta chains below was sequenced from the same sample in a study of beta chain features in type 1 diabetes. Sequencing targeted expressed TCRB transcripts, as all isolated RNA had been reverse transcribed. Sequencing used immunoSEQ multiplex PCR; TCRdb keeps in-frame clones, though not all of them. The repertoire holds about 340,000 clones, with less than 9.5% as singletons. Sequenced: central memory CD4+ T cells from blood. The source is a woman younger than 35 in good health.

This clone was seen repeatedly, ten times or more. J is TRBJ2-1 and V is TRBV28, with a possible D match to TRBD1 (6 bases). Germline V lookup: CDR1 MDHEN, CDR2 SYDVKM. V was trimmed by 6 bases and J by 2 bases, leaving 11 bases between them. The CDR3 runs 14 residues. The CDR3, as DNA: TGTGCCAGCAGCATTCGGACAGCCTACAATGAGCAGTTCTTC. Amino acid sequence: CASSIRTAYNEQFF.

This clone has a handful of counts. The rearrangement uses TRBV6-1 and TRBJ2-1, with 9 nucleotides matching TRBD2. There are 15 residues in the CDR3. V was clipped by 6 bases and J by 8 bases; unmatched bases: 11. CDR1 and CDR2 (germline): MNHNS, SASEGT. CDR3 coding DNA: TGTGCCAGCAGGAGGGGCGCGGGAGGGCACTATGAGCAGTTCTTC. Protein sequence: CASRRGAGGHYEQFF.

V usage is TRBV19 and J usage is TRBJ1-1, with no clear D. The CDR3 consists of 13 residues. V was trimmed by 3 bases and J by 1 base, leaving 6 bases between them. The germline V gene has CDR1 LNHDA and CDR2 SQIVND (reference sequence). The CDR3 region is CASSIHRNTEAFF. The DNA of the CDR3 is TGTGCCAGTAGTATTCACAGGAACACTGAAGCTTTCTTT.

The chain links TRBV4-2 to TRBJ2-7; D gene uncertain. The CDR3 runs to 16 residues. CDR1 is LGHNA, CDR2 YNFKEQ, per germline. The V and J ends lost 0 bases and 3 bases respectively, with 15 bases between them. CDR3 sequence reads: CASSQDLTFALYEQYF. CDR3 sequence (DNA): TGTGCCAGCAGCCAAGATTTAACATTCGCCCTCTACGAGCAGTACTTC.

This clone has only a few counts. For the CDR3, the DNA is TGCAGCGTTGCTGGCGCTTCCCTCTACGAGCAGTACTTC. Its protein product is CSVAGASLYEQYF. The V and J genes are TRBV29-1 and TRBJ2-7; D ambiguous. The CDR3 consists of 13 residues. Trimming left V 4 bases short and J 3 bases short, with 13 bases between. Germline CDR1 and CDR2: SQVTM and ANQGSEA.

V is TRBV2 and J is TRBJ2-7, with a possible D match to TRBD1 (5 bases). Trimming left V 6 bases short and J 2 bases short, with 11 bases between. Per the germline V gene, CDR1 is SNHLY and CDR2 is FYNNEI. The CDR3 is made up of 13 amino acids. In DNA form, the CDR3 reads TGTGCCAGCAGGGATCGACAGACCTACGAGCAGTACTTC. This gives the protein CASRDRQTYEQYF.

The chain employs TRBV14 and TRBJ2-3, with a possible D match to TRBD2 (6 bases). Trimming stripped 0 bases from V and 6 bases from J, with 16 bases between. Looked up from germline, CDR1 is SGHDN and CDR2 is FVKESK. The CDR3 contains 16 residues. The DNA of the CDR3 is TGTGCCAGCAGCCAAGAGGCCGGGAGACTAACGGATACGCAGTATTTT. This sequence encodes CASSQEAGRLTDTQYF.

This clone was seen only a few times. The rearrangement links TRBV27 to TRBJ2-5; 7 bases are shared with TRBD1. V dropped 5 bases and J dropped 2; count of bases not matched to a gene: 11. Germline CDR1 and CDR2: MNHEY and SMNVEV (reference sequence). CDR3 length: 16 residues. CDR3 coding DNA: TGTGCCAGCAGTCCAAAGGGACAGAGAGAACAAGAGACCCAGTACTTC. Its protein is CASSPKGQREQETQYF.

As to this clone: Germline is not matched at one junction end, which may reflect a read error. The gene calls are TRBV7-7 and TRBJ2-2; no firm D call. Looked up from germline, CDR1 is SSHAT and CDR2 is FNYEAQ (reference sequence). The CDR3 has 13 residues. The CDR3 loop reads CASSFGNTGELFF. The CDR3 DNA reads as TGTGCTAGCAGCTTTGGGAACACCGGGGAGCTGTTTTTT.

The chain employs TRBV28 and TRBJ1-5; D uncertain. The CDR3 runs 17 residues. CDR1 MDHEN and CDR2 SYDVKM come from the germline V gene. V lost 6 bases and J lost 0, with 18 bases in between. The CDR3: CASSRTWRQNSNQPQHF. The CDR3 nucleotides read TGTGCCAGCAGCCGCACCTGGAGGCAGAATAGCAATCAGCCCCAGCATTTT.

This clone was counted only a few times. The chain employs TRBV28 and TRBJ2-5; possibly TRBD2 for D (5 bases). V dropped 2 bases and J dropped 4 bases, with 14 bases sitting between them. The CDR3 is 15 amino acids. The germline CDR1 and CDR2 sequences are MDHEN and SYDVKM. The CDR3 spells CASSLRPDGRETQYF. The DNA of the CDR3 is TGTGCCAGCAGTTTACGCCCGGATGGGAGAGAGACCCAGTACTTC.

This clone was detected a few times. The rearrangement joins TRBV6-5 to TRBJ1-4, with D maybe TRBD1 (5 bases). Trimming removed 5 bases at V and 8 bases at J, with 12 bases between. The CDR3 has 13 residues. Germline CDR1 is MNHEY and CDR2 is SVGAGI. CDR3 residues: CASSPRDAEKLFF. The CDR3 DNA reads as TGTGCCAGCAGTCCTCGGGACGCAGAAAAACTGTTTTTT.

This clone has a handful of counts. The V call is TRBV28, the J call TRBJ1-4, with unresolved D. CDR1 and CDR2 from the germline V gene are MDHEN and SYDVKM. The CDR3 sequence is 12 residues long. V lost 2 bases and J lost 6, with 4 bases in between. The CDR3 loop is CASSLRYEKLFF. The CDR3 nucleotides are TGTGCCAGCAGTTTAAGATATGAAAAACTGTTTTTT.

V and J are TRBV28 and TRBJ1-2; the D is unclear. V shed 2 bases and J shed 8 bases, with 9 bases lying between them. The CDR3 totals 12 residues. Germline lookup yields CDR1 MDHEN and CDR2 SYDVKM. The CDR3, as DNA: TGTGCCAGCAGTTTAGTCAGTGGGGGCTACACCTTC. It codes for CASSLVSGGYTF.

Only a few counts were recorded for this clone. This chain connects TRBV9 to TRBJ2-1; the D gene is possibly TRBD2 (6 bases). This CDR3 comprises 16 residues. In germline, CDR1 is SGDLS, CDR2 YYNGEE. Trimming removed 0 bases from V and 1 base from J, with 11 bases in between. CDR3 protein: CASSVAGAGSYNEQFF. CDR3 bases: TGTGCCAGCAGCGTAGCTGGAGCGGGTTCCTACAATGAGCAGTTCTTC.

This rearrangement joins TRBV4-3 to TRBJ2-3; the match to TRBD1 covers 10 bases. Germline trimming cut 1 base from V and 4 bases from J; bases unmatched to any gene: 5. Germline V gene lookup returns CDR1 LGHNA and CDR2 YSLEER. The CDR3 consists of 16 residues. The CDR3 sequence is CASSQVDRGGADTQYF. The CDR3 DNA reads as TGCGCCAGCAGCCAAGTGGACAGGGGGGGAGCAGATACGCAGTATTTT.

CDR3 in DNA: TGTGCCAGCAGCTTGAGGCAGGGCGCGGGGAACACTGAAGCTTTCTTT. Translating gives CASSLRQGAGNTEAFF. The chain joins TRBV5-6 to TRBJ1-1, with TRBD1 as a possible D gene (5 bases). The CDR3 spans 16 residues. Germline V gene data show CDR1 as SGHDT and CDR2 as YYEEEE. The germline V and J ends were trimmed by 1 base and 1 base, with 14 bases remaining between them.

The chain recombines TRBV5-1 with TRBJ2-1, with D perhaps TRBD2 (5 bases). This CDR3 contains 15 residues. Germline assignment: CDR1 SGHRS and CDR2 YFSETQ. V lost 1 base to trimming and J lost 5 bases, with 13 bases between them. The CDR3 loop is CASSLTRLVDNEQFF. The CDR3 nucleotides are TGCGCCAGCAGCTTGACTAGGCTTGTCGACAATGAGCAGTTCTTC.